The next 12 T cell receptor beta chains were all read from a single sample in a study of T cells in Graves' hyperthyroidism and ophthalmopathy. TCR beta CDR3 sequences were amplified from RNA transcripts. TCR CDR3 underwent first-round RT-PCR with the HTBI primer set. Via MiXCR, TCRdb re-called the multiplex PCR reads, giving one row per CDR3 protein. This sample yields around 700,000 distinct CDR3 sequences, of which approximately 18% are seen a single time; about a sixth belongs to the top ten. The sample taken for sequencing was blood. These receptors were obtained from a woman aged 50 to 60 with Graves' hyperthyroidism that later progressed to Graves' ophthalmopathy.

This clonotype has more than one count but fewer than ten. This chain links TRBV9 with TRBJ1-6; D gene unclear. Per the germline V gene, CDR1 is SGDLS and CDR2 is YYNGEE. Trimming pared 0 bases from V and 4 bases from J, leaving 5 bases between. The CDR3 length is 14 residues. In nucleotides, the CDR3 is TGTGCCAGCAGCGTAGGTAGATATAATTCACCCCTCCACTTT. As protein: CASSVGRYNSPLHF.

Comment on this clonotype: A read error is possible here, since a much larger clone lies one base away. The V call is TRBV12-3 or TRBV12-4, the J call TRBJ1-5, with 9 bases lining up with TRBD1. The length of the CDR3 is 14 residues. The ends lost 6 bases at V and 6 bases at J; junction bases unmatched: 6. CDR3: CASSQGQGTQPQHF. The CDR3 DNA reads TGTGCCAGCAGCCAGGGACAGGGCACTCAGCCCCAGCATTTT.

This clonotype was detected ten times or more. The V and J genes are TRBV2 and TRBJ2-1; 7 positions match TRBD1. V was clipped by 4 bases and J by 7 bases; unmatched bases: 1. This CDR3 has 12 amino acids. Per germline, CDR1 SNHLY and CDR2 FYNNEI. The CDR3 region is CASSADRNEQFF. In DNA form, the CDR3 reads TGTGCCAGCAGTGCGGACAGGAATGAGCAGTTCTTC.

This clonotype was picked up many times. CDR3: CASSPPERPSGNTIYF. The DNA of the CDR3 is TGTGCCAGCTCACCACCGGAACGGCCCTCTGGAAACACCATATATTTT. The chain couples TRBV18 to TRBJ1-3; no clear D. From germline, CDR1 is KGHSH and CDR2 LQKENI. V lost 0 bases and J lost 0, with 9 bases in between. The CDR3 contains 16 residues.

This clonotype was detected a few times. V is TRBV12-3 or TRBV12-4 and J is TRBJ2-4; 9 bases are shared with TRBD2. The CDR3 is 14 amino acids. V shed 2 bases and J 7 bases; nucleotides not matched to a gene: 3. The CDR3 here is CASSLMTSGNIQYF. The CDR3 DNA sequence: TGTGCCAGCAGTTTAATGACTAGCGGCAACATTCAGTACTTC.

This clonotype showed up many times. This CDR3 reads CASEGLPYEQYF. The CDR3 bases are TGTGCCAGCGAGGGACTACCCTACGAGCAGTACTTC. The rearrangement links TRBV2 to TRBJ2-7; 7 nucleotides line up with TRBD2. The germline CDR1 and CDR2 sequences are SNHLY and FYNNEI. CDR3 length equals 12 residues. V dropped 8 bases and J dropped 2; count of bases not matched to a gene: 3. Full variable domain (rest looked up from reference TRBV2 and TRBJ2-7): EPEVTQTPSHQVTQMGQEVILRCVPISNHLYFYWYRQILGQKVEFLVSFYNNEISEKSEIFDDQFSVERPDGSNFTLKIRSTKLEDSAMYFCASEGLPYEQYFGPGTRLTVT.

This sequence joins TRBV30 and TRBJ2-1; 10 bases align to TRBD2. Germline V gives CDR1 GTSNPN, CDR2 SVGIG (reference sequence). The CDR3 covers 15 residues. The trim removed 4 bases at V and 0 bases at J, leaving 3 bases unmatched. The CDR3 nucleotides are TGTGCCTGGATGATAGCGGGAGGCTCCTACAATGAGCAGTTCTTC. Encoded protein: CAWMIAGGSYNEQFF.

This clonotype was observed a few times. V gene TRBV5-1 combines with J gene TRBJ2-7, with a tentative D call TRBD1 (5 bases). Deletions cut 2 bases from V and 3 bases from J, with 9 bases between. This CDR3 is 13 amino acids long. Looked up from germline, CDR1 is SGHRS and CDR2 is YFSETQ. Here the CDR3 DNA reads TGCGCCAGCAGCTTCGCAGGGCGCTACGAGCAGTACTTC. Translating it yields CASSFAGRYEQYF.

In its sample, this clonotype was seen a few times. The V call is TRBV25-1, the J call TRBJ2-2, with D possibly being TRBD2 (7 bases). CDR1 MGHDK and CDR2 SYGVNS come from the germline V gene. This CDR3 has 15 amino acids. V gave up 6 bases and J gave up 3 bases, with 14 bases separating them. The CDR3 DNA reads as TGTGCCAGCAGCACACAGGGAGGGGACACCGGGGAGCTGTTTTTT. It yields the protein CASSTQGGDTGELFF.

Note on this clonotype: A read error may explain this, as a much larger clone is one base away. This sequence joins TRBV30 and TRBJ1-3; TRBD1 might be the D (5 bases). The CDR3 has 13 residues. The germline V and J ends were trimmed by 8 bases and 0 bases, with 11 bases remaining between them. Germline loops: CDR1 GTSNPN, CDR2 SVGIG (reference sequence). CDR3 protein: CAIQGTSGNTIYF. In DNA form, the CDR3 reads TGTGCCATCCAGGGCACCTCTGGAAACACCATATATTTT. The full variable domain, completed using reference TRBV30 and TRBJ1-3, is SQTIHQWPATLVQPVGSPLSLECTVEGTSNPNLYWYRQAAGRGLQLLFYSVGIGQISSEVPQNLSASRPQDRQFILSSKKLLLSDSGFYLCAIQGTSGNTIYFGEGSWLTVV.

Remarks on this clonotype: Given a much more abundant clone one base away, this may be a read error. Because the CDR3 is missing its conserved closing phenylalanine or tryptophan, this is likely a read error. This sequence joins TRBV20-1 and TRBJ1-2; D perhaps matches TRBD1 (5 bases). Germline V CDR1 and CDR2: DFQATT, SNEGSKA (reference sequence). The CDR3 is made up of 14 amino acids. V was trimmed by 6 bases and J by 3 bases, leaving 17 bases between them. The CDR3 loop is CSATNRGTDYGYTL. The CDR3 DNA reads as TGCAGTGCAACAAATCGGGGGACTGACTATGGCTACACCCTC.

J is TRBJ2-5 and V is TRBV6-1, with TRBD1 identical over 12 bases. Per the germline V gene, CDR1 is MNHNS and CDR2 is SASEGT. The CDR3 consists of 14 residues. Unmatched junction bases numbered 7, after V lost 7 bases and J lost 7 bases. The CDR3: CASTRDRGRGTQYF. The DNA for the CDR3 is TGTGCCAGCACCCGGGACAGGGGGCGAGGGACCCAGTACTTC.